One sample yielded the 32 T cell receptor beta chains listed below, sequenced in a study of identical twins. TCRdb called the 5' RACE reads again in MiXCR, with one record for every CDR3 protein. The repertoire consists of 450,000 or so distinct CDR3 sequences, with 12% to 15% occurring once and the leading ten covering 0.5% to 0.65%. Another study also made use of these data, one on yellow fever vaccine responses in identical twins.

Sequenced material: CD4+ T cells sorted from blood. The source is a woman under 30 in good health.

This clonotype occurred a few times. J is TRBJ1-6 and V is TRBV29-1; 8 nucleotides match TRBD1. The CDR3 spans 13 residues. V shed 4 bases and J 6 bases; nucleotides not matched to a gene: 2. CDR1 is SQVTM and CDR2 is ANQGSEA in the germline V gene. This chain's CDR3 is CSVGQGFNSPLHF. The CDR3 DNA is TGCAGCGTTGGACAGGGGTTTAATTCACCCCTCCACTTT.

The V gene is TRBV6-5, the J gene TRBJ1-1, with no clear D. Trimming stripped 2 bases from V and 0 bases from J, with 7 bases between. Germline CDR1 reads MNHEY; CDR2 reads SVGAGI. This CDR3 spans 14 amino acids. CDR3 region: CASSYNTLNTEAFF. DNA of the CDR3: TGTGCCAGCAGTTACAACACCCTGAACACTGAAGCTTTCTTT.

This rearrangement joins TRBV15 to TRBJ2-3, with 8 bases aligning to TRBD1. Per germline, CDR1 LNHNV and CDR2 YYDKDF (reference sequence). With 1 base clipped from V and 3 bases from J, the junction kept 6 bases outside the gene matches. There are 16 residues in the CDR3. CDR3 loop: CATSRAPGQATDTQYF. For the CDR3, the DNA is TGTGCCACCAGCAGAGCGCCGGGACAGGCGACAGATACGCAGTATTTT.

The genes are TRBV2 and TRBJ2-5; TRBD1 agrees at 7 bases. Germline lookup yields CDR1 SNHLY and CDR2 FYNNEI. After removal of 8 bases from V and 2 bases from J, the junction contained 2 bases not matched to a gene. The CDR3 spans 12 residues. CDR3 residues: CASQGQQETQYF. DNA for the CDR3: TGTGCCAGCCAGGGACAGCAAGAGACCCAGTACTTC.

The chain carries TRBV2 and TRBJ2-5; D tentatively reads TRBD1 or TRBD2 (5 bases each). The CDR3 sequence is 14 residues long. In germline, CDR1 is SNHLY, CDR2 FYNNEI. The V gene lost 6 bases and the J gene lost 1 base, with 12 bases spanning the gap. For the CDR3, the DNA is TGTGCCAGCAGGCCCACCGGGGCCCAAGAGACCCAGTACTTC. This encodes CASRPTGAQETQYF.

This clonotype was counted a few times. This chain connects TRBV5-1 to TRBJ2-1; TRBD1 matches 9 bases. CDR1 SGHRS and CDR2 YFSETQ come from the germline V gene. Trimming removed 0 bases from V and 7 bases from J; junction bases left unmatched: 11. The CDR3 length is 17 residues. The CDR3, as DNA: TGCGCCAGCAGCTTGGGGGACAGGGAGGGCCCTAGAAATGAGCAGTTCTTC. This sequence encodes CASSLGDREGPRNEQFF. Filled out from reference TRBV5-1 and TRBJ2-1, the complete variable domain reads KAGVTQTPRYLIKTRGQQVTLSCSPISGHRSVSWYQQTPGQGLQFLFEYFSETQRNKGNFPGRFSGRQFSNSRSEMNVSTLELGDSALYLCASSLGDREGPRNEQFFGPGTRLTVL.

This clonotype was observed at least ten times. The chain links TRBV29-1 to TRBJ2-7; no definite D call. The CDR3 is 12 residues long. Germline CDR1 SQVTM, CDR2 ANQGSEA. V was pared by 3 bases and J by 3 bases, with 9 bases between. CDR3 DNA sequence: TGCAGCGTTGACTCCCGGCTCTACGAGCAGTACTTC. Protein: CSVDSRLYEQYF.

This clonotype was observed a single time. The V and J genes are TRBV2 and TRBJ1-2; D is uncertain. Germline CDR1 is SNHLY and CDR2 is FYNNEI. Trimming took off 3 bases at V and 5 bases at J, with 10 bases between the two ends. CDR3 length: 13 amino acids. The CDR3 here is CASSEVPKYGYTF. The CDR3 coding sequence is TGTGCCAGCAGTGAGGTGCCAAAATATGGCTACACCTTC.

The chain recombines TRBV15 with TRBJ2-3; D is unclear. This CDR3 comprises 15 residues. The V and J ends lost 2 bases and 0 bases respectively, with 9 bases between them. Germline V gene lookup returns CDR1 LNHNV and CDR2 YYDKDF (reference sequence). CDR3 sequence (DNA): TGTGCCACCAGCAGATTCCACAGTAGCACAGATACGCAGTATTTT. Protein product: CATSRFHSSTDTQYF.

This clonotype was picked up many times. The J gene is TRBJ2-3, the V gene TRBV4-3; D may be TRBD1 or TRBD2 (5 bases each). This CDR3 has 12 residues. Per the germline V gene, CDR1 is LGHNA and CDR2 is YSLEER. Deletions cut 6 bases from V and 5 bases from J, with 9 bases between. In DNA, the CDR3 is TGCGCCAGCAGTCATGGGGGAGATACGCAGTATTTT. The encoded protein is CASSHGGDTQYF.

J is TRBJ2-7 and V is TRBV7-2; D is unresolved. CDR1 and CDR2 from the germline V gene are SGHTA and FQGNSA. The V and J ends lost 1 base and 10 bases respectively, with 2 bases between them. The CDR3 consists of 9 residues. The CDR3 loop reads CASSLGQYF. In DNA, the CDR3 is TGTGCCAGCAGCTTAGGACAGTACTTC.

The rearrangement joins TRBV7-2 to TRBJ2-7; D not resolved. This CDR3 region has 13 residues. Germline values: CDR1 SGHTA, CDR2 FQGNSA. The V end lost 2 bases, the J end lost 2 bases, and 7 bases lay between the germline ends. This CDR3 reads CASSLKTTYEQYF. The CDR3, as DNA: TGTGCCAGCAGCTTAAAGACAACCTACGAGCAGTACTTC.

Worth noting for this clonotype: The germline gene is not matched at one end of the junction; a read error may be the cause. This chain links TRBV20-1 with TRBJ1-6; 8 bases line up with TRBD1. Germline V CDR1 and CDR2: DFQATT, SNEGSKA (reference sequence). This CDR3 is built from 13 residues. CDR3 in amino acids: CRAKGQGASPLHF. CDR3 in DNA: TGCAGAGCTAAGGGGCAGGGGGCTTCACCCCTCCACTTT.

The chain employs TRBV11-1 and TRBJ1-1; 8 bases map to TRBD1. This CDR3 is built from 16 residues. Germline V gene lookup returns CDR1 SGHAT and CDR2 FQDESV (reference sequence). Germline trimming cut 5 bases from V and 1 base from J; bases unmatched to any gene: 9. Here the CDR3 DNA reads TGTGCCAGCAGCCCGACAGGGGAAGGTCGGAACACTGAAGCTTTCTTT. Its protein is CASSPTGEGRNTEAFF.

The genes are TRBV6-1 and TRBJ2-5; D is unresolved. Trimming took off 2 bases at V and 7 bases at J, with 14 bases between the two ends. CDR3 length: 14 residues. The V gene's germline CDR1 is MNHNS and CDR2 SASEGT. The CDR3 region is CASSELGLLGTQYF. CDR3 in DNA: TGTGCCAGCAGTGAATTGGGTCTCCTTGGGACCCAGTACTTC.

This clonotype was counted only a few times. The J gene is TRBJ2-1, the V gene TRBV20-1, with 8 nucleotides matching TRBD2. CDR1 and CDR2 (germline): DFQATT, SNEGSKA (reference sequence). The CDR3 has 15 amino acids. Trimming took 2 bases from V and 1 from J; bases not matched to a gene: 4. The CDR3 reads CSARSGGESYNEQFF. CDR3 bases: TGCAGTGCTAGATCGGGGGGGGAATCCTACAATGAGCAGTTCTTC.

This sequence joins TRBV5-1 and TRBJ1-5, with D possibly matching TRBD1 (6 bases). Germline assignment: CDR1 SGHRS and CDR2 YFSETQ. The CDR3 contains 14 residues. Between the trimmed V and J ends, which lost 4 bases and 4 bases, there was a span of 12 bases. CDR3 sequence: CASSPDSANQPQHF. In nucleotides, the CDR3 is TGCGCCAGCAGCCCGGACAGCGCGAATCAGCCCCAGCATTTT. The entire variable domain, with the rest obtained from reference TRBV5-1 and TRBJ1-5, is as follows: KAGVTQTPRYLIKTRGQQVTLSCSPISGHRSVSWYQQTPGQGLQFLFEYFSETQRNKGNFPGRFSGRQFSNSRSEMNVSTLELGDSALYLCASSPDSANQPQHFGDGTRLSIL.

The chain uses TRBV20-1 and TRBJ2-1; 10 bases are shared with TRBD2. This CDR3 has 14 residues. Germline-derived CDR1 and CDR2 are DFQATT and SNEGSKA (reference sequence). This CDR3 reads CRAVSGGSYNEQFF. In DNA form, the CDR3 reads TGCAGAGCAGTTAGCGGGGGGTCCTACAATGAGCAGTTCTTC.

This clonotype was detected a few times. In nucleotides, the CDR3 is TGCGCCAGCAGTCAACAACAGGGGAGCCAAGAGACCCAGTACTTC. Translated: CASSQQQGSQETQYF. The V gene is TRBV5-1, the J gene TRBJ2-5; 7 bases map to TRBD1. V was pared by 5 bases and J by 1 base, with 8 bases of the junction left unmatched. Germline V CDR1 and CDR2: SGHRS, YFSETQ. The CDR3 totals 15 residues.

This clonotype was counted a few times. This chain joins TRBV29-1 and TRBJ2-3, with D unclear. The germline V gene has CDR1 SQVTM and CDR2 ANQGSEA. V lost 4 bases and J lost 3, with 11 bases in between. The CDR3 runs to 13 residues. CDR3 DNA: TGCAGCGTTGCCTCTCTCTATACAGATACGCAGTATTTT. It translates to CSVASLYTDTQYF.

V and J are TRBV6-1 and TRBJ2-4; D is perhaps TRBD2 (6 bases). Germline V gives CDR1 MNHNS, CDR2 SASEGT. The CDR3 is made up of 18 amino acids. Trimming pared 0 bases from V and 4 bases from J, leaving 19 bases between. The DNA for the CDR3 is TGTGCCAGCAGTGAAGCGCTAGGGCAGGAAGGGAGGAAAAACATTCAGTACTTC. It specifies CASSEALGQEGRKNIQYF.

This clonotype has only a few counts. The chain recombines TRBV7-2 with TRBJ2-7, with D uncertain. Germline assignment: CDR1 SGHTA and CDR2 FQGNSA. CDR3 length equals 12 residues. Between the trimmed V and J ends, which lost 3 bases and 6 bases, there was a span of 9 bases. CDR3 coding DNA: TGTGCCAGCAGCTTCCCCCCACTCGAGCAGTACTTC. Protein product: CASSFPPLEQYF.

CDR3 sequence: CASSVESNTDTQYF. The CDR3, as DNA: TGTGCCAGCAGCGTAGAGTCTAACACAGATACGCAGTATTTT. The chain uses TRBV9 and TRBJ2-3, with D unclear. V gave up 0 bases and J gave up 2 bases, with 7 bases separating them. CDR3 length equals 14 residues. Germline V gives CDR1 SGDLS, CDR2 YYNGEE. Variable domain in full (rest from reference TRBV9 and TRBJ2-3): DSGVTQTPKHLITATGQRVTLRCSPRSGDLSVYWYQQSLDQGLQFLIQYYNGEERAKGNILERFSAQQFPDLHSELNLSSLELGDSALYFCASSVESNTDTQYFGPGTRLTVL.

This chain's CDR3 is CSADGLAGTSNEQFF. The CDR3 DNA reads as TGCAGTGCCGACGGATTAGCGGGAACCTCCAATGAGCAGTTCTTC. The chain links TRBV20-1 to TRBJ2-1; 8 nucleotides line up with TRBD2. CDR1 is DFQATT, CDR2 SNEGSKA, per germline (reference sequence). The CDR3 contains 15 residues. The ends lost 6 bases at V and 6 bases at J; junction bases unmatched: 13.

This clonotype was picked up a small number of times. The chain's CDR3 is CASSQGFFNTGELFF. CDR3 sequence (DNA): TGTGCCAGCAGCCAGGGGTTTTTTAACACCGGGGAGCTGTTTTTT. This chain links TRBV6-1 with TRBJ2-2, with a possible D match to TRBD1 (6 bases). CDR3 size: 15 residues. Trimming shortened V by 6 bases and J by 2 bases, and 13 bases separated the two germline ends. From germline, CDR1 is MNHNS and CDR2 SASEGT.

This clonotype appeared a few times. This chain uses TRBV27 with TRBJ1-4, with 7 bases that match TRBD1. The CDR3 extends over 14 amino acids. Germline V gene data show CDR1 as MNHEY and CDR2 as SMNVEV (reference sequence). Trimming took 5 bases from V and 6 from J; bases not matched to a gene: 6. CDR3 sequence: CASSRAGGYEKLFF. CDR3 nucleotides: TGTGCCAGCAGTCGGGCAGGGGGTTATGAAAAACTGTTTTTT.

This rearrangement joins TRBV6-1 to TRBJ2-7, with D possibly being TRBD1 (6 bases). V lost 2 bases, J lost 2 bases, and 13 bases lay in between. CDR1 and CDR2 (germline): MNHNS, SASEGT. The CDR3 runs to 15 residues. The CDR3 loop is CASSERQALAYEQYF. In DNA form, the CDR3 reads TGTGCCAGCAGTGAACGACAGGCGCTAGCCTACGAGCAGTACTTC.

V usage is TRBV5-1 and J usage is TRBJ2-7; D is perhaps TRBD1 (6 bases). The CDR3 is 13 amino acids. CDR1 and CDR2 from the germline V gene are SGHRS and YFSETQ. The germline V and J ends were trimmed by 4 bases and 6 bases, with 14 bases remaining between them. The CDR3 DNA follows: TGCGCCAGCAGCAACAACAGGGTCCGCGAGCAGTACTTC. As protein: CASSNNRVREQYF.

The chain combines TRBV25-1 with TRBJ1-3; unclear D gene. Germline assignment: CDR1 MGHDK and CDR2 SYGVNS. Trimming shortened V by 0 bases and J by 0 bases, and 3 bases separated the two germline ends. CDR3 length: 14 residues. The CDR3 spells CASSEYISGNTIYF. In DNA form, the CDR3 reads TGTGCCAGCAGTGAATATATCTCTGGAAACACCATATATTTT.

At least ten counts were recorded for this clonotype. The V call is TRBV5-5, the J call TRBJ2-5; D gene unclear. Trimming took off 4 bases at V and 2 bases at J, with 9 bases between the two ends. Germline V gene data show CDR1 as SGHKS and CDR2 as YYEKEE (reference sequence). The CDR3 totals 13 residues. The CDR3 sequence: CASSPRIQETQYF. Here the CDR3 DNA reads TGTGCCAGCAGCCCTAGGATTCAAGAGACCCAGTACTTC.

This rearrangement joins TRBV7-9 to TRBJ2-1; TRBD2 is a possible D gene (6 bases). CDR1 and CDR2 from the germline V gene are SEHNR and FQNEAQ (reference sequence). Trimming pared 3 bases from V and 5 bases from J, leaving 14 bases between. CDR3 length equals 15 residues. The CDR3 nucleotides read TGTGCCAGCAGCTTGGTCCGGGACTTACACAATGAGCAGTTCTTC. It codes for CASSLVRDLHNEQFF.

The rearrangement joins TRBV4-1 to TRBJ1-4, with D maybe TRBD1 (6 bases). With 5 bases removed from V and 0 bases from J, the gap between germline ends came to 13 bases. This CDR3 contains 16 residues. Germline loops: CDR1 MGHRA, CDR2 YSYEKL. The CDR3, as DNA: TGCGCCAGCAGCATGGGACATACAGCAACTAATGAAAAACTGTTTTTT. Translating it yields CASSMGHTATNEKLFF.